This T cell receptor beta chain comes out of a study of blood T cell repertoires in COVID-19 (dated by TCRdb to the early 2020s). The study in broad terms: Samples from collaborators originated in the United States, Italy and Spain and spanned both the acute and convalescent phases of COVID-19. The prospective study material was composed of cDNA or gDNA derived from T cells, B-cell-depleted T cells, or PBMCs. The dataset comprised deeply sampled blood TCRbeta repertoires from subjects exposed to, actively infected with, or recovered from COVID-19. The repertoires were released in a freely available public database intended as a resource for research on the immune response to SARS-CoV-2. The samples were drawn from the first 160 participants of the ongoing ImmuneRACE study and from more than 1,000 subjects provided by 6 global collaborators. Sample metadata almost always included a de-identified subject ID, COVID-19 status, age in years and sex. Where HLA class I and class II types were available, the types were taken from metadata supplied by the sample provider, not from assay-based typing. Overall study results and their limits: How much clinical and demographic metadata was included differed by source and by participant, and the metadata was provided uncurated.

One collaborating source in Seattle enrolled patients while the patients were actively infected and followed the patients over time throughout the course of disease. Collaborating institutions collected whole blood in K2EDTA tubes following their own protocols. For TCRbeta analysis, collaborators shipped samples in one of three forms: frozen whole blood, isolated PBMCs, or DNA extracted from either of those sample types. The immunoSEQ Assay, a bias-controlled multiplex PCR, was used to amplify TCRbeta CDR3 regions from genomic DNA. The published analysis was carried out like this. Nucleated cell counts per sample were estimated from amplification of reference gene primers within the assay. Sequence reads were collapsed and filtered to measure the absolute abundance of every unique TCRbeta CDR3 rearrangement. For each sample, productive Simpson clonality was calculated by taking the square root of Simpson's diversity index across productive rearrangements. The table was pulled from immuneACCESS by TCRdb, which kept in-frame rearrangements only. Such tables lose some clones; where checked, under half of the loss comes from unresolved V genes, and the rest has no known cause. V and J calls and clone size are copied from that table; D and trimming were computed from the DNA. Counted in this sample were around 150,000 clones; more than 75% of them appeared once. About a tenth of the sample goes to the ten largest clones.

A note on this clone: The antigen this receptor binds is unknown. No much larger clonotype is one base removed from it; base qualities were not supplied.

The CDR3 holds 16 amino acids from the cysteine to the phenylalanine. The retained sequence is limited to the CDR3, 48 bases, with the frame set at the first base. Sequences SGHRS (CDR1) and YFSETQ (CDR2) are obtained from the germline V gene. Cut back by 0 bases and 4 bases, the V and J ends lie 14 bases apart. The source is a woman in her 70s with COVID-19, enrolled during active disease. The chain joins TRBV5-1 to TRBJ1-3; no D gene can be assigned with confidence. The sample consisted of peripheral blood. For the CDR3, the sequence is CASSLEAGYSGNTIYF. The nucleotide sequence reads TGCGCCAGCAGCTTGGAGGCAGGATATTCAGGAAACACCATATATTTT.